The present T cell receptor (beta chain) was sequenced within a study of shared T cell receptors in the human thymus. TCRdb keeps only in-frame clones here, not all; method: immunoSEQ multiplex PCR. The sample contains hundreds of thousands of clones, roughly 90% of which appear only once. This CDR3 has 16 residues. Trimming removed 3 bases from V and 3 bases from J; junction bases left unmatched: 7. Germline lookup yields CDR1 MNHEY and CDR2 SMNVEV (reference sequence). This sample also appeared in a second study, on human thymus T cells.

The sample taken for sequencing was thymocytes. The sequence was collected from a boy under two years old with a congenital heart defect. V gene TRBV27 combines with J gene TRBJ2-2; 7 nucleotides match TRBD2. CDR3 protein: CASSLRREQDTGELFF. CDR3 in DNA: TGTGCCAGCAGTTTGAGGCGGGAGCAGGACACCGGGGAGCTGTTTTTT.